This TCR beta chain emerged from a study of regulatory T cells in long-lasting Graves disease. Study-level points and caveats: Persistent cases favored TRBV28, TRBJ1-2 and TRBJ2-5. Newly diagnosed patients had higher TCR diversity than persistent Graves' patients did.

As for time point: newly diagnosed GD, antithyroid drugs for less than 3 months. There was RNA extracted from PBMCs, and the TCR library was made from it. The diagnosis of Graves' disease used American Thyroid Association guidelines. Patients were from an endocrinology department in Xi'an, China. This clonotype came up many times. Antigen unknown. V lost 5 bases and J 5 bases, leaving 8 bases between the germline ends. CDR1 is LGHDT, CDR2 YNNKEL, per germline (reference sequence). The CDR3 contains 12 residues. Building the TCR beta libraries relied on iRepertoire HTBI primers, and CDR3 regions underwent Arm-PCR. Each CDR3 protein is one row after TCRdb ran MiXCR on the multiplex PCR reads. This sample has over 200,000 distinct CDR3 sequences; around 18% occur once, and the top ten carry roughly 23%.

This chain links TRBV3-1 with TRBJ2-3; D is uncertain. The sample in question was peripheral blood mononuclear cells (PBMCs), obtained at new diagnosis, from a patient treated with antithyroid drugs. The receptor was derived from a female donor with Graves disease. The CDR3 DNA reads TGTGCCAGCAGCAAGGCTAGAGATACGCAGTATTTT. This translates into CASSKARDTQYF.